This T cell receptor (beta chain) was recorded in a study of T cells after yellow fever vaccination. MiXCR, run by TCRdb on the 5' RACE reads, gives a single entry per CDR3 protein. The sample has a few hundred thousand distinct CDR3 sequences, roughly 6.8% seen once; the top ten hold around 1.1%. Study-level results: Relatively few clonotypes were ones that appeared in both CD4 and CD8 compartments.

This clonotype has just a few counts. As yet, its antigen is unknown. Germline values: CDR1 MDHEN, CDR2 SYDVKM. V dropped 4 bases and J dropped 5; count of bases not matched to a gene: 10. CDR3 size: 15 residues. This TCR derives from a man aged 30 to 39 who received the YFV17D yellow fever vaccine. The chain recombines TRBV28 with TRBJ2-5; TRBD2 aligns across 7 bases. The sample in question was CD4+ T cells sorted from PBMCs, obtained on the day of the yellow fever booster vaccination. CDR3 DNA: TGTGCCAGCAGTTCGGCCGCGGGAGTCTTCGAGACCCAGTACTTC. Translating gives CASSSAAGVFETQYF.